This T cell receptor (beta chain) was sequenced during a study of chemoradiotherapy in HPV16-positive cancers. Study overall: A couple of HPV16-positive patients' cells yielded candidate HPV-specific clones and common motifs. General study points: In HPV16-positive patients, HPV-responsive T-cell expansion tracked better recurrence-free survival.

In its sample, this clone was seen once. Antigen: not known. The CDR3 is 13 amino acids. Germline V gene sequence: CDR1 MNHEY, CDR2 SVGAGI. Trimming removed 6 bases at V and 7 bases at J, with 13 bases between. Profiling relied on immunoSEQ multiplex PCR, and the TCRdb table lists in-frame clones only, not all of them. The table includes some 30,000 clones, 80% detected once. Repertoires were sampled repeatedly during chemoradiotherapy. This clonotype was sampled from a human donor with HPV-associated anogenital cancer. The specimen comprised blood, sampled from a patient who underwent chemoradiotherapy. V is TRBV6-5 and J is TRBJ1-5; unclear D gene. Here the CDR3 reads CASSKTKGQPQHF. The CDR3 DNA follows: TGTGCCAGCAGCAAAACCAAGGGCCAGCCCCAGCATTTT.